The entry that follows covers one TCR beta chain sequence. The antigen is unknown. This specimen belongs to a study of T cell responses to AZD1222 COVID-19 vaccine. General study results and limits: Just a handful of AZD1222 recipients tested seropositive at baseline.

Sequencing used immunoSEQ multiplex PCR; TCRdb keeps in-frame clones, though not all of them. The table records nearly 110,000 clones, around nine tenths of them present only once. Per the germline V gene, CDR1 is MGHDK and CDR2 is SYGVNS. Trimming cost V 4 bases and J 2 bases, with 17 bases left between them. The CDR3 loop spans 16 amino acids. The receptor was derived from an adult who received the AZD1222 COVID-19 vaccine. The sample consisted of peripheral blood, taken 28 days after the second AZD1222 dose. The rearrangement links TRBV25-1 to TRBJ1-2, with D perhaps TRBD1 (5 bases). Here the CDR3 DNA reads TGTGCCAGCAGTGGAAACCCGGGACGGATGAACTATGGCTACACCTTC. As protein: CASSGNPGRMNYGYTF.